The 20 T cell receptor beta chains reported below all come from one sample, sequenced in a study of control samples from healthy donors and cancer patients. The protocol was immunoSEQ multiplex PCR, while the TCRdb copy is restricted to in-frame clones and leaves out a portion. The sample lists 150,000 to 200,000 clones, around 92% occurring once. The specimen sequenced was blood. Receptors were obtained from a woman aged 40 to 49 in good health.

CDR3 loop: CASSPPGAGEQYF. CDR3 bases: TGTGCCAGCTCACCTCCGGGGGCGGGCGAGCAGTACTTC. The chain combines TRBV18 with TRBJ2-7; the D gene could be TRBD1 or TRBD2 (6 bases each). Germline lookup yields CDR1 KGHSH and CDR2 LQKENI. Trimming cost V 3 bases and J 6 bases, with 12 bases left between them. CDR3 length: 13 residues.

The chain is built from TRBV2 and TRBJ1-2, with no clear D. There are 13 residues in the CDR3. Germline assignment: CDR1 SNHLY and CDR2 FYNNEI. The V and J ends lost 7 bases and 4 bases respectively, with 13 bases between them. CDR3 region: CASILTDSYGYTF. The CDR3 region has the DNA TGTGCCAGCATCCTGACGGATTCCTATGGCTACACCTTC.

This chain joins TRBV9 and TRBJ2-5; D not resolved. From germline, CDR1 is SGDLS and CDR2 YYNGEE. This CDR3 region has 15 residues. V lost 0 bases to trimming and J lost 5 bases, with 14 bases between them. CDR3 in amino acids: CASSVEFQGSETQYF. The CDR3 region has the DNA TGTGCCAGCAGCGTAGAATTCCAAGGATCTGAGACCCAGTACTTC. Full variable domain (rest looked up from reference TRBV9 and TRBJ2-5): DSGVTQTPKHLITATGQRVTLRCSPRSGDLSVYWYQQSLDQGLQFLIQYYNGEERAKGNILERFSAQQFPDLHSELNLSSLELGDSALYFCASSVEFQGSETQYFGPGTRLLVL.

The J gene is TRBJ2-5, the V gene TRBV6-5, with no clear D. The CDR3 contains 13 residues. In germline, CDR1 is MNHEY, CDR2 SVGAGI. V gave up 7 bases and J gave up 1 base, with 10 bases separating them. CDR3 in amino acids: CASNPTPQETQYF. The CDR3 DNA reads TGTGCCAGCAATCCGACACCCCAAGAGACCCAGTACTTC.

This clone was observed a few times. This chain joins TRBV4-1 and TRBJ1-6, with a possible D match to TRBD1 (6 bases). The germline V gene has CDR1 MGHRA and CDR2 YSYEKL. The CDR3 totals 17 residues. V lost 4 bases to trimming and J lost 7 bases, with 20 bases between them. The CDR3 DNA reads TGCGCCAGCAGCCTTCGGGGTATCAGGGGTAAGAATTCACCCCTCCACTTT. Protein product: CASSLRGIRGKNSPLHF.

The chain links TRBV15 to TRBJ2-7; 7 bases map to TRBD1. V trimming: 0 bases; J trimming: 4 bases; junction bases outside the gene matches: 3. The CDR3 covers 14 residues. Germline CDR1 is LNHNV and CDR2 is YYDKDF (reference sequence). CDR3 loop: CATSREAGGYEQYF. CDR3 bases: TGTGCCACCAGCAGAGAGGCAGGGGGATACGAGCAGTACTTC.

CDR3 protein: CASAGTGDYGYTF. The CDR3 DNA reads TGTGCCAGCGCGGGGACAGGGGACTATGGCTACACCTTC. This rearrangement joins TRBV2 to TRBJ1-2; 10 bases line up with TRBD1. Germline CDR1 SNHLY, CDR2 FYNNEI. The V gene end was trimmed by 8 bases and the J gene end by 3 bases; junction bases not matched to a gene: 3. The CDR3 runs 13 residues.

The V gene is TRBV7-9, the J gene TRBJ2-1; D not certain. CDR1 is SEHNR, CDR2 FQNEAQ, per germline (reference sequence). With 4 bases removed from V and 6 bases from J, the gap between germline ends came to 10 bases. The CDR3 covers 13 residues. CDR3 amino acids: CASSSTTLNEQFF. CDR3 coding DNA: TGTGCCAGCAGCTCAACGACCCTCAATGAGCAGTTCTTC.

The chain couples TRBV11-2 to TRBJ2-7, with 10 bases aligning to TRBD1. The J segment lost 3 bases and the V segment lost 2 bases, leaving 4 bases of the junction unmatched. The length of the CDR3 is 15 residues. Looked up from germline, CDR1 is SGHAT and CDR2 is FQNNGV. CDR3 sequence reads: CASSLRTGGNYEQYF. The CDR3 DNA is TGTGCCAGCAGCTTACGGACAGGGGGGAACTACGAGCAGTACTTC.

This clone came up once. The chain recombines TRBV9 with TRBJ2-5, with TRBD2 matching 9 bases. Germline-derived CDR1 and CDR2 are SGDLS and YYNGEE. J gave up 0 bases and V 2 bases, and 5 bases lay outside the gene matches. This CDR3 is 16 amino acids long. CDR3 region: CASSVLAGDYQETQYF. The CDR3 region has the DNA TGTGCCAGCAGCGTGTTAGCGGGGGACTACCAAGAGACCCAGTACTTC. Combining the CDR3 with reference TRBV9 and TRBJ2-5 gives the whole variable domain DSGVTQTPKHLITATGQRVTLRCSPRSGDLSVYWYQQSLDQGLQFLIQYYNGEERAKGNILERFSAQQFPDLHSELNLSSLELGDSALYFCASSVLAGDYQETQYFGPGTRLLVL.

The genes are TRBV7-9 and TRBJ2-5, with 11 bases identical to TRBD1. Germline CDR1 and CDR2: SEHNR and FQNEAQ (reference sequence). The CDR3 is 15 amino acids. Trimming at V came to 3 bases and at J to 4 bases, leaving 4 bases not matched to a gene. CDR3 in DNA: TGTGCCAGCAGCTTGTCCGGGACAGGGGGAGAGACCCAGTACTTC. Protein product: CASSLSGTGGETQYF.

The chain's CDR3 is CASSQSGGNTEAFF. The CDR3 DNA is TGTGCCAGCAGTCAAAGCGGTGGGAACACTGAAGCTTTCTTT. The chain joins TRBV4-2 to TRBJ1-1; D not certain. V lost 6 bases and J lost 1, with 12 bases in between. Germline CDR1 reads LGHNA; CDR2 reads YNFKEQ. The CDR3 is 14 amino acids.

The chain combines TRBV24-1 with TRBJ2-5; D may be TRBD1 or TRBD2 (6 bases each). CDR1 and CDR2 (germline): KGHDR, SFDVKD. The germline V and J ends were trimmed by 3 bases and 4 bases, with 8 bases remaining between them. The CDR3 sequence is 13 residues long. CDR3 protein: CATSDGGRETQYF. As DNA, the CDR3 is TGTGCCACCAGTGATGGGGGGCGAGAGACCCAGTACTTC.

The chain couples TRBV10-2 to TRBJ1-1, with D hard to call. The CDR3 runs 12 residues. With 5 bases removed from V and 0 bases from J, the gap between germline ends came to 4 bases. Germline V gene data show CDR1 as WSHSY and CDR2 as SAAADI. The CDR3 region is CASSSMNTEAFF. The CDR3 nucleotides are TGCGCCAGCAGTTCTATGAACACTGAAGCTTTCTTT.

The chain couples TRBV4-1 to TRBJ1-2; D gene unclear. The CDR3 covers 16 residues. Trimming stripped 2 bases from V and 5 bases from J, with 18 bases between. CDR1 is MGHRA and CDR2 is YSYEKL in the germline V gene. The CDR3 nucleotides are TGCGCCAGCAGCCAAACCCCCGGGAAAACCCCATATGGCTACACCTTC. Translated: CASSQTPGKTPYGYTF.

This chain joins TRBV4-2 and TRBJ2-5; D might be TRBD2 (7 bases). CDR1 is LGHNA and CDR2 is YNFKEQ in the germline V gene. V was trimmed by 5 bases and J by 2 bases, leaving 18 bases between them. This CDR3 is 16 amino acids long. This chain's CDR3 is CASSSGGGGRQETQYF. The CDR3 nucleotides are TGTGCCAGCAGCTCAGGTGGGGGGGGCCGGCAAGAGACCCAGTACTTC.

CDR3 protein: CACGEETQYF. The CDR3 DNA sequence: TGTGCCTGCGGGGAAGAGACCCAGTACTTC. V gene TRBV10-3 combines with J gene TRBJ2-5; weak D call: TRBD2 (6 bases). The CDR3 consists of 10 residues. Trimming left V 11 bases short and J 3 bases short, with 7 bases between. In germline, CDR1 is ENHRY, CDR2 SYGVKD.

This chain connects TRBV4-1 to TRBJ2-5, with D tentatively TRBD2 (5 bases). The V end was cut by 1 base, the J end by 1 base, with 10 bases between. CDR3 size: 15 residues. CDR1 is MGHRA and CDR2 is YSYEKL in the germline V gene. The CDR3 spells CASSQVLALQETQYF. DNA for the CDR3: TGCGCCAGCAGCCAAGTTCTAGCCCTCCAAGAGACCCAGTACTTC.

This sequence joins TRBV4-1 and TRBJ1-4; D unresolved. This CDR3 spans 16 amino acids. CDR1 and CDR2 (germline): MGHRA, YSYEKL. Trimming left V 1 base short and J 6 bases short, with 15 bases between. The CDR3 DNA reads as TGCGCCAGCAGCCAAGTTTATCCCCCCGAGGATGAAAAACTGTTTTTT. It specifies CASSQVYPPEDEKLFF.

This chain connects TRBV6-5 to TRBJ2-5; 8 nucleotides align to TRBD2. Germline V gene data show CDR1 as MNHEY and CDR2 as SVGAGI. This CDR3 has 16 amino acids. J lost 4 bases, V lost 2 bases, and 9 bases had no gene match. Here the CDR3 DNA reads TGTGCCAGCAGTTACGATAGTAACCTAGCGGGAGAGACCCAGTACTTC. As protein: CASSYDSNLAGETQYF.